This T cell receptor (beta chain) derives from a study of CD8+CD57+ T cells in acquired aplastic anemia. Looking at the study overall: An average of about 9.8 million reads for CD4+ cells was obtained from healthy donors.

Per germline, CDR1 SGDLS and CDR2 YYNGEE. V was pared by 0 bases and J by 2 bases, with 5 bases between. The CDR3 totals 13 residues. For CDR3 and TCR beta VDJ profiling, genomic DNA was the template used. One entry per CDR3 protein results from TCRdb running MiXCR on the reads. The repertoire includes 350,000 to 450,000 distinct CDR3 sequences, about two thirds of them detected once, and approximately 3.9% sits in the top ten. This chain connects TRBV9 to TRBJ1-2; tentatively, D is TRBD1 (5 bases). Sequencing input: sorted CD4+, CD8+, or CD8+CD57+ T cells (not recorded which) from PBMCs. The sequence was obtained from a human donor in good health, serving as a control. CDR3 DNA sequence: TGTGCCAGCAGCGTAGAGGGGAACTATGGCTACACCTTC. It translates to CASSVEGNYGYTF.